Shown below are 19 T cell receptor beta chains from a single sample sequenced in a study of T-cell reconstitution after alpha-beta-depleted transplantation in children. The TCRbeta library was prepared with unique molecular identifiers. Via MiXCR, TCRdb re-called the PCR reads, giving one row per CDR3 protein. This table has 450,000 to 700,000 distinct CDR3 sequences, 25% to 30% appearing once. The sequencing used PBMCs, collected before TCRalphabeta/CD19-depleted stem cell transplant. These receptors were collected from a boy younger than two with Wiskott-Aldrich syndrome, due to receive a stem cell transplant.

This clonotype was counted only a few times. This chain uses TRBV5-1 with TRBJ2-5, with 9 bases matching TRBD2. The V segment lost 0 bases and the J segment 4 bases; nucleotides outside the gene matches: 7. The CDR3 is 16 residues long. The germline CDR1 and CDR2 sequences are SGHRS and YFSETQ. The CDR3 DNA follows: TGCGCCAGCAGCTTGGATCCAGCGGGAGGTCTAGAGACCCAGTACTTC. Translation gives CASSLDPAGGLETQYF.

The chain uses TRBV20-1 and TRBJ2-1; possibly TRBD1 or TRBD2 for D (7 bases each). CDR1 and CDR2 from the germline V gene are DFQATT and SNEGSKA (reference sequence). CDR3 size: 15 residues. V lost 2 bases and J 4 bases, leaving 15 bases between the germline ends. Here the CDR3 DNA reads TGCAGTGCTAGACAGGGGGGAGGGCCGTACAATGAGCAGTTCTTC. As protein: CSARQGGGPYNEQFF.

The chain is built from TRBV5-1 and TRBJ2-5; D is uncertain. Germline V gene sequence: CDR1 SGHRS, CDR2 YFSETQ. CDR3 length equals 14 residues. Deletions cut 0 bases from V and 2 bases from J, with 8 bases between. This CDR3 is CASSLALGQETQYF. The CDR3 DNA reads TGCGCCAGCAGCTTGGCCCTCGGACAAGAGACCCAGTACTTC.

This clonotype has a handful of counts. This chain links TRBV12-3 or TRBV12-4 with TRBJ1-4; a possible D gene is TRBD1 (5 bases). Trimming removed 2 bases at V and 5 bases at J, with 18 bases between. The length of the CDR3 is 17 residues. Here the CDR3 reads CASSLSVHAGMNEKLFF. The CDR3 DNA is TGTGCCAGCAGTTTATCTGTGCATGCAGGGATGAATGAAAAACTGTTTTTT.

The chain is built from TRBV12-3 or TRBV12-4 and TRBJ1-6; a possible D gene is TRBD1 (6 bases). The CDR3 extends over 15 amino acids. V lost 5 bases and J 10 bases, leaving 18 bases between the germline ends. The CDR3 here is CASSRRGGKESPLHF. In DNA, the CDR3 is TGTGCCAGCAGTCGCAGGGGAGGGAAGGAATCACCCCTCCACTTT.

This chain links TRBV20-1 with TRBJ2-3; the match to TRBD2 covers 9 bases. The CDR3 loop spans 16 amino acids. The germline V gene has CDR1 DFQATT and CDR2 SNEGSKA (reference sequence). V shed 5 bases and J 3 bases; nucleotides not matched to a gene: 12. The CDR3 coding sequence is TGCAGTGCTCTTACCGAGCTAGCGGGGCTAACAGATACGCAGTATTTT. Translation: CSALTELAGLTDTQYF.

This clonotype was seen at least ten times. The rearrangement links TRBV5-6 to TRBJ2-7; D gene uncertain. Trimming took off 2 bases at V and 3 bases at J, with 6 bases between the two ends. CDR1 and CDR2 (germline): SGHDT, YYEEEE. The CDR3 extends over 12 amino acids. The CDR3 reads CASSFWGYEQYF. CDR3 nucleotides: TGTGCCAGCAGCTTCTGGGGCTACGAGCAGTACTTC.

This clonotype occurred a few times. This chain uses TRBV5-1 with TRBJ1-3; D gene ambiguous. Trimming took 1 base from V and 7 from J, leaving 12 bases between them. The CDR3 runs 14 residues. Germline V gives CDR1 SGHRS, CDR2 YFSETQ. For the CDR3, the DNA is TGCGCCAGCAGCTTGTTCGGGGAGACGAACACCATATATTTT. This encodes CASSLFGETNTIYF. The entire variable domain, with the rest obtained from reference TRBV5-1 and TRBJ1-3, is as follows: KAGVTQTPRYLIKTRGQQVTLSCSPISGHRSVSWYQQTPGQGLQFLFEYFSETQRNKGNFPGRFSGRQFSNSRSEMNVSTLELGDSALYLCASSLFGETNTIYFGEGSWLTVV.

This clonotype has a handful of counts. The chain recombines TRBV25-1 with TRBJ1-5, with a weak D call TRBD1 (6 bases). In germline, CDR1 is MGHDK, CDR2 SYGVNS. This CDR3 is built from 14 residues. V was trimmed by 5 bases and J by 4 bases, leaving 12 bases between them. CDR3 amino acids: CASSHDRPNQPQHF. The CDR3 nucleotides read TGTGCCAGCAGTCACGACAGGCCAAATCAGCCCCAGCATTTT.

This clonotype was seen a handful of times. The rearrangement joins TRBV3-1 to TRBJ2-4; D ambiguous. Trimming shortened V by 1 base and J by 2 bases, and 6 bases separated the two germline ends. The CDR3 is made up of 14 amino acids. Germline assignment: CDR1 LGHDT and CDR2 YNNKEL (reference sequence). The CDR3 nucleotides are TGTGCCAGCAGCCAAGTGGGGACCAAAAACATTCAGTACTTC. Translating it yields CASSQVGTKNIQYF.

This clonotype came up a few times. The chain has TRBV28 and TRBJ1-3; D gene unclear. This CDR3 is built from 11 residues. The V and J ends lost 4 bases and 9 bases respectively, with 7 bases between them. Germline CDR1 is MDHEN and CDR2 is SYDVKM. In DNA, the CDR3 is TGTGCCAGCAGTTGGGAGGGCACCATATATTTT. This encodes CASSWEGTIYF.

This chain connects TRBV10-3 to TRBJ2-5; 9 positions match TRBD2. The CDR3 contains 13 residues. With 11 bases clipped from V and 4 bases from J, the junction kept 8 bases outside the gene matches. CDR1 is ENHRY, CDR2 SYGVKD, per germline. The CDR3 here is CAATKTSGETQYF. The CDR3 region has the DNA TGTGCCGCGACCAAGACTAGCGGAGAGACCCAGTACTTC.

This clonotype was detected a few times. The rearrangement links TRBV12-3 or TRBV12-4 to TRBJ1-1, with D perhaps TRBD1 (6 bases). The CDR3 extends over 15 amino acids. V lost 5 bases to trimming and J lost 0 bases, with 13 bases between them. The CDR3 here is CASSLGQFLNTEAFF. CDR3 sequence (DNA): TGTGCCAGCAGTCTTGGACAGTTCCTGAACACTGAAGCTTTCTTT.

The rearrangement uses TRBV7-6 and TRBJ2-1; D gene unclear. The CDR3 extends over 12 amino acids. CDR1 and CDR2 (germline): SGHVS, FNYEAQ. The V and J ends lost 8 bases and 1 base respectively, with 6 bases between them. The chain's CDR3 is CASGRSYNEQFF. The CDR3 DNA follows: TGTGCCAGCGGCCGTTCCTACAATGAGCAGTTCTTC.

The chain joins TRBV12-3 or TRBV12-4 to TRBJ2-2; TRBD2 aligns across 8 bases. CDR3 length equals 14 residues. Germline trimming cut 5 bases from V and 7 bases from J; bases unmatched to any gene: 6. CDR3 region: CASSDSGTGGELFF. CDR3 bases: TGTGCCAGCAGTGATAGCGGGACCGGCGGGGAGCTGTTTTTT.

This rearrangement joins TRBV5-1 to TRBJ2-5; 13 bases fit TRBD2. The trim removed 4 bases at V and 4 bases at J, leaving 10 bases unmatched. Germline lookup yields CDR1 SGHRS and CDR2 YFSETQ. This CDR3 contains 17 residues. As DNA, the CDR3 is TGCGCCAGCAGCAGGGGACTAGCGGGGACTGGCCGAGAGACCCAGTACTTC. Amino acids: CASSRGLAGTGRETQYF.

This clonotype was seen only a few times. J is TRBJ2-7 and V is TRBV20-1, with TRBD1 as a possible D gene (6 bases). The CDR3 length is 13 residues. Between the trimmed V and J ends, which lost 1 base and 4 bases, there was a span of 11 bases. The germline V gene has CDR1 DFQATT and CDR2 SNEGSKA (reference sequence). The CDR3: CSARGAQGYEQYF. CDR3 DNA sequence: TGCAGTGCTAGAGGTGCCCAGGGGTACGAGCAGTACTTC.

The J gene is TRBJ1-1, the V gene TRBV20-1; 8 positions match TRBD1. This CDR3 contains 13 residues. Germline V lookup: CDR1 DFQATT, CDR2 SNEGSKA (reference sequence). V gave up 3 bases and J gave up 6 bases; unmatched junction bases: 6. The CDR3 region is CSASDRGWAEAFF. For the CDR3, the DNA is TGCAGTGCTAGTGACAGGGGCTGGGCTGAAGCTTTCTTT.

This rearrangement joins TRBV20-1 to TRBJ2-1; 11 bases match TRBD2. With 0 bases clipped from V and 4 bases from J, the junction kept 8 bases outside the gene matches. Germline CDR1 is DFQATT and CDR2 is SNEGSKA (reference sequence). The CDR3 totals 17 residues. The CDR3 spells CSARDLTSGRYYNEQFF. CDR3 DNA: TGCAGTGCTAGAGATCTCACTAGCGGGAGATATTACAATGAGCAGTTCTTC.